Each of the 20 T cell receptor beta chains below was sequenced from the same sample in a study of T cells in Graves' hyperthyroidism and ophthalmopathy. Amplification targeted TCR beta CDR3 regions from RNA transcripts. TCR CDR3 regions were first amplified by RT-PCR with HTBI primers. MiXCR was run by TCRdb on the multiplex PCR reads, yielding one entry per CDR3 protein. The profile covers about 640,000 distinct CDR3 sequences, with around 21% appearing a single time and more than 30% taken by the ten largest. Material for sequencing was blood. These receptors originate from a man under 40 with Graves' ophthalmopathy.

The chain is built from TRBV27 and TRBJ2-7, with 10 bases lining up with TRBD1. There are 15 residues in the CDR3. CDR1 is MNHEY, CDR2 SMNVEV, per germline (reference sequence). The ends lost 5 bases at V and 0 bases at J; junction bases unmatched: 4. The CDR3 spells CASSQTGGLSYEQYF. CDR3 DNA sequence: TGTGCCAGCAGTCAGACAGGGGGCCTCTCCTACGAGCAGTACTTC.

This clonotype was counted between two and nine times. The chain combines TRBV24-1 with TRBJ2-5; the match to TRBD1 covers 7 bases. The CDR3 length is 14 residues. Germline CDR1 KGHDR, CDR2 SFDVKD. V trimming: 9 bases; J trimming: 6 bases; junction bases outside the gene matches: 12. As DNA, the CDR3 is TGTGCCACCTCTACAGGGGCGCAGGGGAAGACCCAGTACTTC. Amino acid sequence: CATSTGAQGKTQYF.

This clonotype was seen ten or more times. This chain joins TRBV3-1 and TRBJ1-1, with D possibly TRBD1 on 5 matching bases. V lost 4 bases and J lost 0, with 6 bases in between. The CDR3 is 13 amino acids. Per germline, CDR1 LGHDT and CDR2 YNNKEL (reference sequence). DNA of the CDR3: TGTGCCAGCAGCCGACAGTTGAACACTGAAGCTTTCTTT. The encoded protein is CASSRQLNTEAFF.

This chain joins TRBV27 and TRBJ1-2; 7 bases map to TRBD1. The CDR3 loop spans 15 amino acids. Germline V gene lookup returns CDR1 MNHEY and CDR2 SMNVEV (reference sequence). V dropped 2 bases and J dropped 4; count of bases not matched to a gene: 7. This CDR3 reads CASSLVPRGVYGYTF. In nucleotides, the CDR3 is TGTGCCAGCAGTTTAGTTCCCAGGGGGGTCTATGGCTACACCTTC.

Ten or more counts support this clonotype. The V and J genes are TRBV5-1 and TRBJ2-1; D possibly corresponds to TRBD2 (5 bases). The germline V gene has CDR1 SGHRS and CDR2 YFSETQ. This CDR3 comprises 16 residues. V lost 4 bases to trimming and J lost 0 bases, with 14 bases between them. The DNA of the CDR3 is TGCGCCAGCAGCGAGTCCACTAGGTTCTCCTACAATGAGCAGTTCTTC. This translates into CASSESTRFSYNEQFF.

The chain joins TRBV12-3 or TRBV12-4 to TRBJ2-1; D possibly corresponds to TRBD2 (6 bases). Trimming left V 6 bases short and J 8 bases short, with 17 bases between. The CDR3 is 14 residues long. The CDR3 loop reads CASSPLKGGHEQFF. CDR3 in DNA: TGTGCCAGCAGCCCCCTAAAGGGAGGCCATGAGCAGTTCTTC.

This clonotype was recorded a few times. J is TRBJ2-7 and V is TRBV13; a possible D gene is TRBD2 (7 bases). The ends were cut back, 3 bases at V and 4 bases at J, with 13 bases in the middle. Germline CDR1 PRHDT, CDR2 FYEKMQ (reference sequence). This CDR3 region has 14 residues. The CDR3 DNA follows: TGTGCCAGCAGCTTGGGGGGGGGCCAGTACGAGCAGTACTTC. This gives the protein CASSLGGGQYEQYF.

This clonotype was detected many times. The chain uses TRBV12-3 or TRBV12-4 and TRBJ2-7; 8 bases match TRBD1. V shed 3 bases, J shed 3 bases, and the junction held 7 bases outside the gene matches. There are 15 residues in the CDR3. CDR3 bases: TGTGCCAGCAGTTTCAGCGGACAGGGCATCTACGAGCAGTACTTC. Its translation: CASSFSGQGIYEQYF.

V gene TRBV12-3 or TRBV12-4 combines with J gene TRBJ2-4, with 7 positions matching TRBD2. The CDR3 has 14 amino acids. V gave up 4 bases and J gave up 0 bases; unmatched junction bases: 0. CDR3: CASSSGGAKNIQYF. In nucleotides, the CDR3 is TGTGCCAGCAGTTCGGGGGGAGCCAAAAACATTCAGTACTTC.

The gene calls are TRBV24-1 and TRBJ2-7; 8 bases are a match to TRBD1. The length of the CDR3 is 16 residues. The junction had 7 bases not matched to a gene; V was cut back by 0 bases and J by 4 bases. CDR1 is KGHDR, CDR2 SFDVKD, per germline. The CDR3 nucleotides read TGTGCCACCAGTGATTTGCGGACAGGGAACTGGTACGAGCAGTACTTC. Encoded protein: CATSDLRTGNWYEQYF.

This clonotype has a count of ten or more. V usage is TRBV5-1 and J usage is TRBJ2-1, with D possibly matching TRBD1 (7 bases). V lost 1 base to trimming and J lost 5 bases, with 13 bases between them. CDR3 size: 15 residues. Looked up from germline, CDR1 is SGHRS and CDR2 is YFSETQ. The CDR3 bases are TGCGCCAGCAGCTTGAAGGGGGCGGGAAACAATGAGCAGTTCTTC. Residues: CASSLKGAGNNEQFF.

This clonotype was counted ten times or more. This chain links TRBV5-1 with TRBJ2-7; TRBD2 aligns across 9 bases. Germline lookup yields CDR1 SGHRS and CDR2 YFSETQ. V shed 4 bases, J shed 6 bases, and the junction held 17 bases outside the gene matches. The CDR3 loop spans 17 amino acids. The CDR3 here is CASSPLPGGRVGGEQYF. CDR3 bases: TGCGCCAGCAGCCCCCTCCCTGGCGGGAGGGTCGGTGGCGAGCAGTACTTC.

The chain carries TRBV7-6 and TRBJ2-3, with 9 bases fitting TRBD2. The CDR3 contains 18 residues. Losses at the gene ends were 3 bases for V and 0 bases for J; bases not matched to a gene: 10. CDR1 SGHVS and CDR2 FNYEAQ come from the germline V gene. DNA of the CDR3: TGTGCCAGCAGCTTGGGCCCGACTAGCGGAATAAGCACAGATACGCAGTATTTT. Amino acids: CASSLGPTSGISTDTQYF.

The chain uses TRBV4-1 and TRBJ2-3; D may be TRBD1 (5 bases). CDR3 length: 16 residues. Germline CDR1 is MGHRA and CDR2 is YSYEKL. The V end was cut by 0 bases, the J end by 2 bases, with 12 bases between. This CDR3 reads CASSQEGVGSTDTQYF. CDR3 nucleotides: TGCGCCAGCAGCCAAGAAGGGGTGGGTTCCACAGATACGCAGTATTTT.

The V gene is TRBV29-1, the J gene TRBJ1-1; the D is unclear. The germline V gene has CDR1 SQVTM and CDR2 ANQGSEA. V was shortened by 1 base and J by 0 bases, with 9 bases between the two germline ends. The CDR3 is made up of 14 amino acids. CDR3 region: CSVEVSGLNTEAFF. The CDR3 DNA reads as TGCAGCGTTGAAGTATCCGGTTTGAACACTGAAGCTTTCTTT.

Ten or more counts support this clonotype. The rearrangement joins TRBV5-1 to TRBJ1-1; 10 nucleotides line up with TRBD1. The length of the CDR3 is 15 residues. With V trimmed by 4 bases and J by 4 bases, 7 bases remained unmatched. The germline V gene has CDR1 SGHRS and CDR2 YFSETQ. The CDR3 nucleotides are TGCGCCAGCAGCCAAGAGACAGGGGGCCTCACTGAAGCTTTCTTT. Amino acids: CASSQETGGLTEAFF.

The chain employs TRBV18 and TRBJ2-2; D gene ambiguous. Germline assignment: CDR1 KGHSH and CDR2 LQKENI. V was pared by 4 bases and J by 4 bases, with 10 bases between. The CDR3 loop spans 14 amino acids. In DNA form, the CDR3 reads TGTGCCAGCTCACGAGTTGGAGCCACCGGGGAGCTGTTTTTT. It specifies CASSRVGATGELFF. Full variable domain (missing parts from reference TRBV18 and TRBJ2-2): NAGVMQNPRHLVRRRGQEARLRCSPMKGHSHVYWYRQLPEEGLKFMVYLQKENIIDESGMPKERFSAEFPKEGPSILRIQQVVRGDSAAYFCASSRVGATGELFFGEGSRLTVL.

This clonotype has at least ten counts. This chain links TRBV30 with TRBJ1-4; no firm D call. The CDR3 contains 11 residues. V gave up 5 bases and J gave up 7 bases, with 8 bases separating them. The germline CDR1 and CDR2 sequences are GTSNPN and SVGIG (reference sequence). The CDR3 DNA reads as TGTGCCTGGGGCCGTCGTGAAAAACTGTTTTTT. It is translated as CAWGRREKLFF.

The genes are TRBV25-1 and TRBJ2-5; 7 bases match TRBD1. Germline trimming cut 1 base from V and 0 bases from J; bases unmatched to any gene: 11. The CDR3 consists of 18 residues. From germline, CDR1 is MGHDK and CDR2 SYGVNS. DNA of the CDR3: TGTGCCAGCAGTGAATTGCAGATGCTGGGACAGTACCAAGAGACCCAGTACTTC. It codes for CASSELQMLGQYQETQYF.

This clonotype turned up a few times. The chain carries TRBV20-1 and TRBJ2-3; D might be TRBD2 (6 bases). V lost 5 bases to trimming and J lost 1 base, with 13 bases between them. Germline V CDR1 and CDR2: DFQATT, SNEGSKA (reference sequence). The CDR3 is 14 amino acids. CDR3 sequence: CSAGRDPGTDTQYF. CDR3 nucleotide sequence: TGCAGTGCTGGGCGGGACCCCGGCACAGATACGCAGTATTTT.